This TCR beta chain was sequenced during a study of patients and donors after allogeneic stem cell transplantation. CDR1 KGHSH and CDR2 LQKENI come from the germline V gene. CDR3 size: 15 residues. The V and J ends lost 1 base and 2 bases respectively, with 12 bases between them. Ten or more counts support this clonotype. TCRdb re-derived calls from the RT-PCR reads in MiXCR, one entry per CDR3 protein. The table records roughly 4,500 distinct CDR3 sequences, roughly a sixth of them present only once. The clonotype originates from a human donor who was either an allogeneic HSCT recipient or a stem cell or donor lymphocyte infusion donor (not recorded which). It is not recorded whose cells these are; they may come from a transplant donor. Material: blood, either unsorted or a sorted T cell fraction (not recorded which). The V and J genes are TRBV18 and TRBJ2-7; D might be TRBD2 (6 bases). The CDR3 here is CASSPLEGGPYEQYF. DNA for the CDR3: TGTGCCAGCTCACCACTGGAGGGAGGCCCCTACGAGCAGTACTTC.